One sample yielded the 32 T cell receptor beta chains listed below, sequenced in a study of cytomegalovirus exposure and HLA in healthy donors. The study ran its PCR with 60 Vbeta and 13 Jbeta primers. Clones were sequenced by immunoSEQ multiplex PCR, and TCRdb holds only the in-frame ones, with some missing. The sample gives under 150,000 clones, approximately 73% of which show up once; about 1.2% is in the top ten. Sequenced material: PBMCs. The receptors come from a woman aged 40 to 50 in good health and CMV-seronegative.

The chain couples TRBV5-1 to TRBJ1-1; D call uncertain. The V gene lost 0 bases and the J gene lost 4 bases, with 13 bases spanning the gap. The CDR3 sequence is 15 residues long. From germline, CDR1 is SGHRS and CDR2 YFSETQ. In nucleotides, the CDR3 is TGCGCCAGCAGCTTGGGGAGGGCCGCAGGCACTGAAGCTTTCTTT. Amino acids: CASSLGRAAGTEAFF.

V gene TRBV5-4 combines with J gene TRBJ1-4, with 8 positions matching TRBD1. The CDR3 extends over 14 amino acids. Trimming took 4 bases from V and 4 from J; bases not matched to a gene: 3. Per the germline V gene, CDR1 is SGHNT and CDR2 is YYREEE (reference sequence). Here the CDR3 reads CASSRTGFNEKLFF. CDR3 nucleotides: TGTGCCAGCAGCCGGACAGGGTTTAATGAAAAACTGTTTTTT.

The chain joins TRBV27 to TRBJ2-2, with TRBD2 matching 9 bases. This CDR3 is 18 amino acids long. Unmatched junction bases numbered 13, after V lost 1 base and J lost 7 bases. Germline V gives CDR1 MNHEY, CDR2 SMNVEV (reference sequence). CDR3 protein: CASSLWSLGGGAVGELFF. The CDR3 bases are TGTGCCAGCAGTTTATGGTCCCTCGGCGGGGGGGCCGTCGGGGAGCTGTTTTTT.

CDR3 DNA: TGTGCCAGCAGAGAAACAGGGGGGAACACCGGGGAGCTGTTTTTT. Translation gives CASRETGGNTGELFF. The chain couples TRBV2 to TRBJ2-2; the match to TRBD1 covers 8 bases. V shed 6 bases and J 1 base; nucleotides not matched to a gene: 4. The CDR3 totals 15 residues. CDR1 and CDR2 (germline): SNHLY, FYNNEI.

The rearrangement uses TRBV4-3 and TRBJ1-6; D remains unclear. The germline V gene has CDR1 LGHNA and CDR2 YSLEER. Trimming shortened V by 0 bases and J by 14 bases, and 11 bases separated the two germline ends. The CDR3 totals 13 residues. The CDR3 region is CASSQDRGSSLHF. The DNA for the CDR3 is TGCGCCAGCAGCCAAGATCGGGGATCATCCCTCCACTTT.

This clone came up a few times. The chain combines TRBV5-1 with TRBJ1-2; weak D call: TRBD1 (5 bases). Germline lookup yields CDR1 SGHRS and CDR2 YFSETQ. Trimming removed 3 bases from V and 3 bases from J, with 6 bases in between. The CDR3 extends over 12 amino acids. CDR3 sequence (DNA): TGCGCCAGCAGCTCGGGGGACTATGGCTACACCTTC. Protein product: CASSSGDYGYTF.

This chain links TRBV7-3 with TRBJ2-5; D gene ambiguous. Germline CDR1 and CDR2: SGHTA and FQGTGA. V lost 3 bases and J 2 bases, leaving 7 bases between the germline ends. The CDR3 contains 13 residues. CDR3 DNA: TGTGCCAGCAGCTTGCGACAACAAGAGACCCAGTACTTC. It is translated as CASSLRQQETQYF.

The chain is built from TRBV6-1 and TRBJ2-5; TRBD2 aligns across 9 bases. The CDR3 totals 14 residues. J lost 1 base, V lost 7 bases, and 4 bases had no gene match. The germline V gene encodes CDR1 MNHNS and CDR2 SASEGT. DNA for the CDR3: TGTGCCAGCATTCTGACTAGCGGCCAAGAGACCCAGTACTTC. It encodes CASILTSGQETQYF.

The gene calls are TRBV19 and TRBJ2-1; 9 bases fit TRBD1. The length of the CDR3 is 15 residues. Trimming cost V 4 bases and J 9 bases; bases outside gene matches: 10. The germline gives CDR1 LNHDA, CDR2 SQIVND (reference sequence). CDR3 coding DNA: TGTGCCAGTAGTAGTACAGGGGGCAGCGGTGTTGAGCAGTTCTTC. This sequence encodes CASSSTGGSGVEQFF. The full variable domain, completed using reference TRBV19 and TRBJ2-1, is DGGITQSPKYLFRKEGQNVTLSCEQNLNHDAMYWYRQDPGQGLRLIYYSQIVNDFQKGDIAEGYSVSREKKESFPLTVTSAQKNPTAFYLCASSSTGGSGVEQFFGPGTRLTVL.

The chain is built from TRBV4-1 and TRBJ1-1; D perhaps matches TRBD1 (6 bases). Trimming left V 4 bases short and J 4 bases short, with 22 bases between. CDR3 length: 17 residues. Germline loops: CDR1 MGHRA, CDR2 YSYEKL. CDR3 sequence: CASSPSASQGWGTEAFF. Here the CDR3 DNA reads TGCGCCAGCAGCCCCTCAGCCTCACAGGGATGGGGCACTGAAGCTTTCTTT.

This clone was observed a single time. The V and J genes are TRBV19 and TRBJ1-3; no firm D call. V was clipped by 3 bases and J by 0 bases, with 9 bases between them. Germline CDR1 reads LNHDA; CDR2 reads SQIVND (reference sequence). This CDR3 region has 15 residues. The CDR3: CASSIATLSGNTIYF. CDR3 DNA: TGTGCCAGTAGTATTGCGACACTCTCTGGAAACACCATATATTTT.

V usage is TRBV19 and J usage is TRBJ1-6, with D uncertain. Germline-derived CDR1 and CDR2 are LNHDA and SQIVND (reference sequence). This CDR3 is 15 amino acids long. V lost 3 bases, J lost 7 bases, and 13 bases lay in between. CDR3 in amino acids: CASSIPDGANSPLHF. DNA of the CDR3: TGTGCCAGTAGTATCCCTGACGGAGCCAATTCACCCCTCCACTTT.

The chain combines TRBV6-5 with TRBJ2-3, with D possibly being TRBD2 (7 bases). Germline V lookup: CDR1 MNHEY, CDR2 SVGAGI. This CDR3 spans 13 amino acids. V dropped 7 bases and J dropped 4 bases, with 12 bases sitting between them. Here the CDR3 DNA reads TGTGCCAGCACCGCGGGGGCGTCAGATACGCAGTATTTT. This encodes CASTAGASDTQYF.

The CDR3 spells CASSQDTRASYNSPLHF. CDR3 bases: TGTGCCAGCAGCCAAGATACTAGGGCCTCCTATAATTCACCCCTCCACTTT. The chain recombines TRBV4-2 with TRBJ1-6; D gene uncertain. Germline V gives CDR1 LGHNA, CDR2 YNFKEQ. The CDR3 is made up of 17 amino acids. V shed 0 bases and J shed 0 bases, with 9 bases lying between them.

This chain uses TRBV6-6 with TRBJ2-3; TRBD2 might be the D (7 bases). V lost 0 bases, J lost 2 bases, and 12 bases lay in between. CDR1 is MNHNY, CDR2 SVGAGI, per germline (reference sequence). The CDR3 is 16 amino acids. The CDR3 protein is CASSYSGGANTDTQYF. CDR3 nucleotide sequence: TGTGCCAGCAGTTACTCTGGGGGGGCGAACACAGATACGCAGTATTTT.

The chain carries TRBV7-9 and TRBJ2-1; TRBD2 matches at 8 bases. The V and J ends lost 5 bases and 4 bases, in that order; junction bases with no gene match: 7. The CDR3 extends over 15 amino acids. The germline V gene has CDR1 SEHNR and CDR2 FQNEAQ (reference sequence). As DNA, the CDR3 is TGTGCCAGCAGCGGGTGGGCTAGCGGGTACAATGAGCAGTTCTTC. It translates to CASSGWASGYNEQFF.

The genes are TRBV12-5 and TRBJ1-5, with a possible D match to TRBD1 (5 bases). The CDR3 is 12 amino acids. Germline V gene sequence: CDR1 LGHNT, CDR2 FRNRAP. V was shortened by 5 bases and J by 9 bases, with 11 bases between the two germline ends. The CDR3 reads CASGQGDLPQHF. CDR3 sequence (DNA): TGTGCTAGTGGTCAAGGGGATCTGCCCCAGCATTTT. The full variable domain, with the rest looked up from reference TRBV12-5 and TRBJ1-5, is DARVTQTPRHKVTEMGQEVTMRCQPILGHNTVFWYRQTMMQGLELLAYFRNRAPLDDSGMPKDRFSAEMPDATLATLKIQPSEPRDSAVYFCASGQGDLPQHFGDGTRLSIL.

V and J are TRBV19 and TRBJ2-3; D may be TRBD2 (6 bases). Trimming left V 3 bases short and J 1 base short, with 14 bases between. Germline lookup yields CDR1 LNHDA and CDR2 SQIVND (reference sequence). The CDR3 is made up of 16 amino acids. In DNA, the CDR3 is TGTGCCAGTAGTATGGCAGTTGGCGGGGGCACAGATACGCAGTATTTT. Protein sequence: CASSMAVGGGTDTQYF.

The chain carries TRBV6-1 and TRBJ1-4; no definite D call. The CDR3 has 15 amino acids. Trimming pared 2 bases from V and 0 bases from J, leaving 7 bases between. Germline CDR1 is MNHNS and CDR2 is SASEGT. Here the CDR3 reads CASSERGSTNEKLFF. In nucleotides, the CDR3 is TGTGCCAGCAGTGAACGAGGGTCAACTAATGAAAAACTGTTTTTT.

The J gene is TRBJ1-5, the V gene TRBV5-8; D remains ambiguous. The CDR3 is 16 amino acids. The germline CDR1 and CDR2 sequences are SGHTS and YDEGEE. With 4 bases removed from V and 0 bases from J, the gap between germline ends came to 14 bases. The CDR3 reads CASSAGGSYSNQPQHF. CDR3 in DNA: TGTGCCAGCAGCGCCGGTGGTTCCTATAGCAATCAGCCCCAGCATTTT.

This chain connects TRBV4-1 to TRBJ2-1; D perhaps matches TRBD2 (6 bases). V was cut by 3 bases and J by 12 bases, with 12 bases left in between. The CDR3 is made up of 12 amino acids. CDR1 and CDR2 from the germline V gene are MGHRA and YSYEKL. CDR3 sequence: CASSHTSSRQFF. For the CDR3, the DNA is TGCGCCAGCAGCCACACTAGCTCTAGGCAGTTCTTC.

This chain connects TRBV7-2 to TRBJ2-5; 15 bases map to TRBD2. Trimming took 0 bases from V and 2 from J; bases not matched to a gene: 10. The germline V gene encodes CDR1 SGHTA and CDR2 FQGNSA. The CDR3 spans 20 residues. CDR3 in amino acids: CASSLAGLAGGSGPQETQYF. CDR3 DNA: TGTGCCAGCAGCTTAGCTGGACTAGCGGGGGGGTCAGGGCCTCAAGAGACCCAGTACTTC.

This clone has more than one count but fewer than ten. The genes are TRBV2 and TRBJ2-6; D is undetermined. The CDR3 is made up of 14 amino acids. V was pared by 5 bases and J by 0 bases, with 5 bases between. CDR1 and CDR2 from the germline V gene are SNHLY and FYNNEI. CDR3 coding DNA: TGTGCCAGCAGTAGAGACTCTGGGGCCAACGTCCTGACTTTC. Its protein is CASSRDSGANVLTF.

This rearrangement joins TRBV5-6 to TRBJ2-6; possible D gene TRBD1, 5 bases. Germline V lookup: CDR1 SGHDT, CDR2 YYEEEE. The V gene lost 0 bases and the J gene lost 1 base, with 5 bases spanning the gap. This CDR3 has 15 residues. The CDR3 nucleotides read TGTGCCAGCAGCTTGGGACAGTCTGGGGCCAACGTCCTGACTTTC. It yields the protein CASSLGQSGANVLTF.

The chain joins TRBV5-8 to TRBJ2-3; D may be TRBD2 (6 bases). With 1 base removed from V and 4 bases from J, the gap between germline ends came to 10 bases. The CDR3 runs 14 residues. Germline loops: CDR1 SGHTS, CDR2 YDEGEE. CDR3 amino acids: CASSLSGVADTQYF. The CDR3 DNA reads TGTGCCAGCAGCTTGTCGGGGGTGGCAGATACGCAGTATTTT. The complete variable domain, with remaining parts taken from reference TRBV5-8 and TRBJ2-3, reads EAGVTQSPTHLIKTRGQQATLRCSPISGHTSVYWYQQALGLGLQFLLWYDEGEERNRGNFPPRFSGRQFPNYSSELNVNALELEDSALYLCASSLSGVADTQYFGPGTRLTVL.

This clone has more than one count but fewer than ten. The V and J genes are TRBV7-2 and TRBJ2-3, with D unresolved. Germline V lookup: CDR1 SGHTA, CDR2 FQGNSA. The CDR3 sequence is 15 residues long. Trimming took off 5 bases at V and 0 bases at J, with 12 bases between the two ends. CDR3 sequence reads: CASSGQSTSTDTQYF. CDR3 coding DNA: TGTGCCAGCAGCGGGCAAAGCACTAGCACAGATACGCAGTATTTT. Full variable domain (missing parts from reference TRBV7-2 and TRBJ2-3): GAGVSQSPSNKVTEKGKDVELRCDPISGHTALYWYRQSLGQGLEFLIYFQGNSAPDKSGLPSDRFSAERTGGSVSTLTIQRTQQEDSAVYLCASSGQSTSTDTQYFGPGTRLTVL.

This chain uses TRBV28 with TRBJ1-2, with 7 bases that match TRBD1. CDR1 is MDHEN, CDR2 SYDVKM, per germline. J was trimmed by 5 bases and V by 7 bases; bases with no gene match: 10. This CDR3 region has 14 residues. The CDR3 here is CASIRTGAPYGYTF. In DNA form, the CDR3 reads TGTGCCAGCATTAGAACAGGGGCTCCATATGGCTACACCTTC.

V usage is TRBV5-1 and J usage is TRBJ1-3, with 8 bases fitting TRBD1. V gave up 0 bases and J gave up 4 bases; unmatched junction bases: 6. CDR3 size: 16 residues. The germline CDR1 and CDR2 sequences are SGHRS and YFSETQ. CDR3 sequence: CASSLAGRGRGNTIYF. Here the CDR3 DNA reads TGCGCCAGCAGCTTGGCGGGCAGGGGGCGAGGAAACACCATATATTTT.

The CDR3 sequence: CASSPFISAGFNTEAFF. CDR3 DNA sequence: TGTGCCAGCAGCCCATTCATTTCGGCAGGGTTTAACACTGAAGCTTTCTTT. This chain joins TRBV7-2 and TRBJ1-1; the D gene is possibly TRBD1 (5 bases). V dropped 5 bases and J dropped 2 bases, with 21 bases sitting between them. The CDR3 loop spans 17 amino acids. Germline V gene sequence: CDR1 SGHTA, CDR2 FQGNSA.

CDR3 sequence reads: CATRVAGGEETQYF. The CDR3 DNA sequence: TGCGCCACCCGGGTGGCGGGGGGGGAAGAGACCCAGTACTTC. This chain uses TRBV5-1 with TRBJ2-5; 9 bases fit TRBD2. The CDR3 totals 14 residues. The germline CDR1 and CDR2 sequences are SGHRS and YFSETQ. The J segment lost 3 bases and the V segment lost 9 bases, leaving 9 bases of the junction unmatched.

The chain is built from TRBV6-6 and TRBJ2-7; possible D gene TRBD1, 6 bases. The CDR3 consists of 15 residues. V was clipped by 0 bases and J by 1 base, with 10 bases between them. Germline-derived CDR1 and CDR2 are MNHNY and SVGAGI (reference sequence). The DNA for the CDR3 is TGTGCCAGCAGTTACTCCCTCGGACAGTCCTACGAGCAGTACTTC. It translates to CASSYSLGQSYEQYF.

V usage is TRBV5-6 and J usage is TRBJ2-5, with 11 nucleotides matching TRBD2. Looked up from germline, CDR1 is SGHDT and CDR2 is YYEEEE. The V segment lost 2 bases and the J segment 1 base; nucleotides outside the gene matches: 1. CDR3 length: 15 amino acids. CDR3 DNA sequence: TGTGCCAGCAGCTTTGGACTAGCGGGCCAAGAGACCCAGTACTTC. It specifies CASSFGLAGQETQYF.